These T cell receptor beta chains were read from a single sample in a study of T cell repertoires in cytomegalovirus infection. These receptors have no identified antigens. MiXCR was run by TCRdb on the reads, yielding one entry per CDR3 protein. The sample lists roughly 500,000 distinct CDR3 sequences, roughly a third occurring once. The sequencing used cultured PBMCs, collected from culture after CMV antigen stimulation. These receptors all stem from a human donor in good health (CMV status not recorded). Some clones in this sample may be carry-over from other donors' samples. CDR3s include the opening cysteine and the closing phenylalanine or tryptophan. The order of the fields is clone size, D gene, V gene, J gene, CDR3 DNA, CDR3 protein. D genes are given only for firm matches. A clone size is listed for some rows: how often the clone was seen (once, few, many), or a class if it is expanded.

clone size: few; D gene: .; V gene: TRBV7-2; J gene: TRBJ2-3; CDR3 DNA: TGTGCCAGCAGGCGACTAGTCATATCGGAGACAGATACGCAGTATTTT; CDR3 protein: CASRRLVISETDTQYF
clone size: .; D gene: TRBD1; V gene: TRBV7-2; J gene: TRBJ1-2; CDR3 DNA: TGTGCCAGCAGCTTCAGGGGGCCGGGAGACTATGGCTACACCTTC; CDR3 protein: CASSFRGPGDYGYTF
clone size: few; D gene: .; V gene: TRBV7-6; J gene: TRBJ2-2; CDR3 DNA: TGTGCCAGCAGCTTAGTCCGGACAGCGAACACCGGGGAGCTGTTTTTT; CDR3 protein: CASSLVRTANTGELFF
clone size: .; D gene: .; V gene: TRBV12-3/TRBV12-4; J gene: TRBJ2-1; CDR3 DNA: TGTGCCAGCAGCGATAGAACGAATGAGCAGTTCTTC; CDR3 protein: CASSDRTNEQFF
clone size: few; D gene: .; V gene: TRBV7-6; J gene: TRBJ2-1; CDR3 DNA: TGTGCCAGCAGCCCGGGACCCCTAGGCAATGAGCAGTTCTTC; CDR3 protein: CASSPGPLGNEQFF
clone size: .; D gene: TRBD1; V gene: TRBV20-1; J gene: TRBJ2-3; CDR3 DNA: TGCAGTGCCCAAGGCCGGACAGGGGGCAGTGATACGCAGTATTTT; CDR3 protein: CSAQGRTGGSDTQYF
clone size: many; D gene: .; V gene: TRBV7-2; J gene: TRBJ2-1; CDR3 DNA: TGTGCCAGCAGCTTAGGGGTGATTAGCGCGCTTAGCTCCTACAATGAGCAGTTCTTC; CDR3 protein: CASSLGVISALSSYNEQFF
clone size: .; D gene: .; V gene: TRBV7-9; J gene: TRBJ2-1; CDR3 DNA: TGTGCCAGCAGCTTATGGGGACTGGGTAACAATGAGCAGTTCTTC; CDR3 protein: CASSLWGLGNNEQFF
clone size: .; D gene: TRBD2; V gene: TRBV6-1; J gene: TRBJ2-1; CDR3 DNA: TGTGCCAGCAGCCGGGGACTAGCGGGAGGGACTGGAGAGTTCTTC; CDR3 protein: CASSRGLAGGTGEFF
clone size: few; D gene: .; V gene: TRBV4-1; J gene: TRBJ1-2; CDR3 DNA: TGCGCCAGCAGCCAAGGGGCAGCAAAAAGCGGCTATGGCTACACCTTC; CDR3 protein: CASSQGAAKSGYGYTF
clone size: many; D gene: TRBD1; V gene: TRBV7-2; J gene: TRBJ1-5; CDR3 DNA: TGTGCCAGCAGCCGACAGGGGAATCAGCCCCAGCATTTT; CDR3 protein: CASSRQGNQPQHF
clone size: .; D gene: TRBD2; V gene: TRBV4-1; J gene: TRBJ2-1; CDR3 DNA: TGCGCCAGCAGCCAAGGACTAGCGAAGAGCTCCTACAATGAGCAGTTCTTC; CDR3 protein: CASSQGLAKSSYNEQFF
clone size: .; D gene: .; V gene: TRBV19; J gene: TRBJ2-2; CDR3 DNA: TGTGCCAGTAGTAAGCGCCATAGCGGAGCCAACACCGGGGAGCTGTTTTTT; CDR3 protein: CASSKRHSGANTGELFF
clone size: .; D gene: TRBD2; V gene: TRBV9; J gene: TRBJ2-7; CDR3 DNA: TGTGCCAGCAGCCCCACCGGGACTAGCGCGTTAAGCTCCTACGAGCAGTACTTC; CDR3 protein: CASSPTGTSALSSYEQYF
clone size: few; D gene: TRBD2; V gene: TRBV28; J gene: TRBJ2-7; CDR3 DNA: TGTGCCAGCAGGAACTCGGGACTACTCAAAATTGAGCAGTACTTC; CDR3 protein: CASRNSGLLKIEQYF